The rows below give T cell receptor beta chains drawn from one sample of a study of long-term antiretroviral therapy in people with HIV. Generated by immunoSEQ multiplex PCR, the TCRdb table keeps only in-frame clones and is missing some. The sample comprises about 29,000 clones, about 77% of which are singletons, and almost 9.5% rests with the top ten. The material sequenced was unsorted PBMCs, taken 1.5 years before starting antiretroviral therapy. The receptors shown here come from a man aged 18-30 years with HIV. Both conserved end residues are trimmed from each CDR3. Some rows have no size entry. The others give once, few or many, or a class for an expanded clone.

cdr3_aa: ASSQPGLAGRREY; j_call: TRBJ2-5; clone_size: .; v_call: TRBV5-1
cdr3_aa: ASSQRTGFNQPQH; j_call: TRBJ1-5; clone_size: .; v_call: TRBV28
cdr3_aa: ASSKAGYNEQF; j_call: TRBJ2-1; clone_size: .; v_call: TRBV2
cdr3_aa: SVVPWGLDEQY; j_call: TRBJ2-7; clone_size: .; v_call: TRBV29-1
cdr3_aa: ASSQSGQPAYEQY; j_call: TRBJ2-7; clone_size: few; v_call: TRBV16
cdr3_aa: AWGGTNYNEQF; j_call: TRBJ2-1; clone_size: .; v_call: TRBV30
cdr3_aa: ASSVETGGAWTEAF; j_call: TRBJ1-1; clone_size: .; v_call: TRBV6-1
cdr3_aa: ASSQPGQARNEKLF; j_call: TRBJ1-4; clone_size: .; v_call: TRBV4-1
cdr3_aa: ASSLAGEDEQY; j_call: TRBJ2-7; clone_size: medium-sized; v_call: TRBV13
cdr3_aa: ASSQPLGAREQF; j_call: TRBJ2-1; clone_size: .; v_call: TRBV7-8
cdr3_aa: ASSLAGSFQETQY; j_call: TRBJ2-5; clone_size: .; v_call: TRBV5-4
cdr3_aa: ASSFGSRTDTQY; j_call: TRBJ2-3; clone_size: .; v_call: TRBV28
cdr3_aa: ASSPTSGGGGGMDTQY; j_call: TRBJ2-3; clone_size: .; v_call: TRBV6-4